This T cell receptor (beta chain) was sequenced during a study of early T cells in non-severe SARS-CoV-2 infection. Overall study context: Sequencing input comprised bulk RNA from unsorted whole blood; chain pairing was not available.

Unique molecular identifiers were added to individual cDNA molecules. Via MiXCR, TCRdb re-called the 5' RACE reads, giving one row per CDR3 protein. The table lists about 71,000 distinct CDR3 sequences, around 11% of them singletons, with about 2.5% in the top ten. CDR3 size: 15 residues. The V and J ends lost 4 bases and 6 bases respectively, with 16 bases between them. This clonotype was seen repeatedly, ten times or more. Its antigen is not known. Regarding the study as a whole: VDJdb matching favored anti-spike CD8 responses, missing private and CD4 specificities.

This receptor was taken from an adult who was a healthcare worker with PCR-confirmed SARS-CoV-2 infection or an uninfected control (not recorded which). The sample in question was whole blood, obtained at baseline. This chain connects TRBV12-3 or TRBV12-4 to TRBJ1-5; the D gene is possibly TRBD1 (6 bases). The CDR3: CASSSAPDSTQPQHF. CDR3 bases: TGTGCCAGCAGTTCGGCACCGGACAGTACTCAGCCCCAGCATTTT.